Listed below are T cell receptor beta chains from one sample, sequenced in a study of OX40 agonist ivuxolimab in advanced cancers. Libraries were prepared by immunoSEQ multiplex PCR; TCRdb keeps only in-frame clonotypes and omits some of them. This table has 95,000 to 100,000 clones, about four fifths appearing once. The sequences come from CD4+ or CD8+ T cells sorted from blood, collected in a trial of the OX40 agonist ivuxolimab. These receptor sequences come from an adult with an advanced solid tumor such as melanoma, head and neck, liver or kidney cancer. The CDR3 runs from the conserved cysteine through the conserved F or W. D genes are given only for firm matches. For some rows the clone size is stated as once, few or many, or as a class when expanded; others skip it.

clone_size,d_call,cdr3_length,j_call,v_call,cdr3_nt,cdr3_aa
few,.,12,TRBJ2-2,TRBV5-6,TGTGCCAGCAGCTTTCTGGCCGGGGAGCTGTTTTTT,CASSFLAGELFF
.,.,16,TRBJ2-7,TRBV6-6,TGTGCCACCTATAGTCCCGGGACAAACCGTAACTACGAGCAGTACTTC,CATYSPGTNRNYEQYF
.,.,14,TRBJ2-7,TRBV9,TGTGCCAGCAGCGTGGGACTGGGGCCCTACGAGCAGTACTTC,CASSVGLGPYEQYF
.,.,15,TRBJ2-1,TRBV12-5,TGTGCTAGTGGTTTCATTGGTAGCTCCTACAATGAGCAGTTCTTC,CASGFIGSSYNEQFF
.,.,15,TRBJ2-7,TRBV18,TGTGCCAGCTCACCACCGGGGTTGGGGGGCTACGAGCAGTACTTC,CASSPPGLGGYEQYF
.,.,21,TRBJ2-3,TRBV4-3,TGCGCCAGCAGCCAAGAAAGTACTCGGGTCGGGGCCCATTTTTACACAGATACGCAGTATTTT,CASSQESTRVGAHFYTDTQYF
few,.,16,TRBJ1-4,TRBV7-2,TGTGCCAGCAGCTTAGCGCGGGGGCGGTCGGACGAAAAACTGTTTTTT,CASSLARGRSDEKLFF
.,.,14,TRBJ1-2,TRBV9,TGTGCCAGCAGCGGAGACTTACAGGGTTATGGCTACACCTTC,CASSGDLQGYGYTF
.,TRBD2,16,TRBJ2-5,TRBV7-2,TGTGCCAGCAGCTTTGGCGGGGGGGCGCGATCGGAGACCCAGTACTTC,CASSFGGGARSETQYF
.,.,13,TRBJ2-7,TRBV18,TGTGCCAGCTCACCACAGGCGGGCTACGAGCAGTACTTC,CASSPQAGYEQYF
.,.,14,TRBJ1-1,TRBV19,TGTGCCAGTAGTATATCGGGGATTAGGACTGAAGCTTTCTTT,CASSISGIRTEAFF
.,TRBD1,14,TRBJ1-4,TRBV7-2,TGTGCCAGCAACGCAGGGACAGGGGGGGAAAAACTGTTTTTT,CASNAGTGGEKLFF
few,.,14,TRBJ1-4,TRBV5-1,TGCGCCAGCAGCTTGGGTGGGGAGGGTGAAAAACTGTTTTTT,CASSLGGEGEKLFF
.,.,15,TRBJ2-2,TRBV7-8,TGTGCCAGCAGCACCAGGACGGCGAACACCGGGGAGCTGTTTTTT,CASSTRTANTGELFF
.,.,14,TRBJ2-7,TRBV29-1,TGCAGCGTTGAAGGCACAGGGAGGACCTACGAGCAGTACTTC,CSVEGTGRTYEQYF
.,.,14,TRBJ1-3,TRBV11-2,TGTGCCAGCAGCTTATCAGGGGCGCGGAACACCATATATTTT,CASSLSGARNTIYF
.,TRBD1,14,TRBJ2-7,TRBV6-1,TGTGCCAGCAGGATGGACAGGGAAAACTACGAGCAGTACTTC,CASRMDRENYEQYF
.,.,15,TRBJ2-1,TRBV5-4,TGTGCCAGCAGCACCACCGGGAACTCCTACAATGAGCAGTTCTTC,CASSTTGNSYNEQFF
.,.,14,TRBJ1-5,TRBV29-1,TGCAGCGTTTCCACTACATTCGACAATCAGCCCCAGCATTTT,CSVSTTFDNQPQHF
.,.,15,TRBJ2-7,TRBV19,TGTGCCAGTAGTATCCCCGGGACGACCAACTACGAGCAGTACTTC,CASSIPGTTNYEQYF
.,TRBD1,17,TRBJ2-5,TRBV7-2,TGTGCCAGCAGCCTAAGGAGTAAAACAGGGGCACGAGAGACCCAGTACTTC,CASSLRSKTGARETQYF
.,.,15,TRBJ2-1,TRBV9,TGTGCCAGCAGCGTTGGGGCGGGAAGGGTCAATGAGCAGTTCTTC,CASSVGAGRVNEQFF
.,.,14,TRBJ2-5,TRBV5-4,TGTGCCAGCAGCTTTACCGGAGGGCCAGAGACCCAGTACTTC,CASSFTGGPETQYF
.,.,14,TRBJ1-5,TRBV5-6,TGTGCCAGCAGCTTGCAGGGTCGCAATCAGCCCCAGCATTTT,CASSLQGRNQPQHF
.,.,13,TRBJ2-2,TRBV9,TGTGCCAGCAGCTTCAGGGGAACCGGGGAGCTGTTTTTT,CASSFRGTGELFF
.,.,16,TRBJ2-3,TRBV27,TGTGCCAGCAGGCCAGGGCCGGAGACGAACACAGATACGCAGTATTTT,CASRPGPETNTDTQYF
.,.,18,TRBJ2-7,TRBV1,TGCACCAGCAGCCAAGATGCAAGGCGGGAGGGCCCCCACTACGAGCAGTACTTC,CTSSQDARREGPHYEQYF
.,TRBD1,13,TRBJ2-1,TRBV29-1,TGCAGCGCTCCGGGACAGGTATACAATGAGCAGTTCTTC,CSAPGQVYNEQFF
.,.,12,TRBJ1-2,TRBV2,TGTGCCAGCAGTGGCCAGCGATTTGGCTACACCTTC,CASSGQRFGYTF
few,.,15,TRBJ2-2,TRBV15,TGTGCCACCAGGTCGACAGGCTTGAACACCGGGGAGCTGTTTTTT,CATRSTGLNTGELFF
few,.,15,TRBJ1-1,TRBV7-8,TGTGCCAGCAGCACTCACCGGGGTTCGAACACTGAAGCTTTCTTT,CASSTHRGSNTEAFF